The 7 T cell receptor beta chains below all came from one sample that was sequenced in a study of immune cell composition in non-small cell lung cancer. Using immunoSEQ multiplex PCR, the repertoire was profiled, and TCRdb retains in-frame clones only, with some absent. The repertoire consists of almost 2,500 clones, with more than 75% occurring once and the leading ten covering about 7%. The sequenced sample consisted of lung tumor tissue. These receptors were obtained from a human donor with non-small cell lung cancer.

The rearrangement joins TRBV9 to TRBJ2-2; D remains unclear. Trimming removed 3 bases at V and 8 bases at J, with 5 bases between. The CDR3 runs 11 residues. CDR1 and CDR2 from the germline V gene are SGDLS and YYNGEE. DNA of the CDR3: TGTGCCAGCAGCGATTCGGGGGAGCTGTTTTTT. It codes for CASSDSGELFF.

J is TRBJ2-7 and V is TRBV18; D may be TRBD1 (6 bases). The germline V gene encodes CDR1 KGHSH and CDR2 LQKENI. The length of the CDR3 is 12 residues. Trimming pared 5 bases from V and 5 bases from J, leaving 10 bases between. CDR3 nucleotide sequence: TGTGCCAGCTCAGGGGGACAAGACGAGCAGTACTTC. This codes for CASSGGQDEQYF.

This sequence joins TRBV7-2 and TRBJ2-5; perhaps TRBD2 as D (6 bases). Trimming removed 1 base at V and 5 bases at J, with 17 bases between. Germline loops: CDR1 SGHTA, CDR2 FQGNSA. The CDR3 has 16 residues. CDR3 sequence (DNA): TGTGCCAGCAGCTTAGGTTTGCGGGACGGTCACGAGACCCAGTACTTC. Protein: CASSLGLRDGHETQYF.

This sequence joins TRBV14 and TRBJ2-5; D ambiguous. From germline, CDR1 is SGHDN and CDR2 FVKESK. V was shortened by 5 bases and J by 5 bases, with 6 bases between the two germline ends. This CDR3 spans 11 amino acids. The CDR3 coding sequence is TGTGCCAGCAGCACGAGGGAGACCCAGTACTTC. Translation: CASSTRETQYF.

This clone was counted a single time. Additional DNA sequences in this sample encode the identical CDR3. The chain uses TRBV6-1 and TRBJ2-3, with D maybe TRBD1 (6 bases). The CDR3 covers 15 residues. Germline V gene data show CDR1 as MNHNS and CDR2 as SASEGT. V was shortened by 3 bases and J by 0 bases, with 10 bases between the two germline ends. The CDR3 loop is CASSEVQGSTDTQYF. CDR3 in DNA: TGTGCCAGCAGTGAGGTACAGGGTAGCACAGATACGCAGTATTTT.

V is TRBV11-2 and J is TRBJ2-1; D perhaps matches TRBD1 (6 bases). V lost 4 bases and J 5 bases, leaving 15 bases between the germline ends. The length of the CDR3 is 15 residues. Germline-derived CDR1 and CDR2 are SGHAT and FQNNGV. In DNA, the CDR3 is TGTGCCAGCAGCTCAGGGGATGTGGCCAACAATGAGCAGTTCTTC. This sequence encodes CASSSGDVANNEQFF.

This clone was counted once. The genes are TRBV21-1 and TRBJ1-5. TRBV21-1 is termed a pseudogene. The CDR3 length is 15 residues. The CDR3 DNA sequence: TGTGCCAGCAGCAAAAGCAGGGACTTCAATCAGCCCCAGCATTTT. This sequence encodes CASSKSRDFNQPQHF.